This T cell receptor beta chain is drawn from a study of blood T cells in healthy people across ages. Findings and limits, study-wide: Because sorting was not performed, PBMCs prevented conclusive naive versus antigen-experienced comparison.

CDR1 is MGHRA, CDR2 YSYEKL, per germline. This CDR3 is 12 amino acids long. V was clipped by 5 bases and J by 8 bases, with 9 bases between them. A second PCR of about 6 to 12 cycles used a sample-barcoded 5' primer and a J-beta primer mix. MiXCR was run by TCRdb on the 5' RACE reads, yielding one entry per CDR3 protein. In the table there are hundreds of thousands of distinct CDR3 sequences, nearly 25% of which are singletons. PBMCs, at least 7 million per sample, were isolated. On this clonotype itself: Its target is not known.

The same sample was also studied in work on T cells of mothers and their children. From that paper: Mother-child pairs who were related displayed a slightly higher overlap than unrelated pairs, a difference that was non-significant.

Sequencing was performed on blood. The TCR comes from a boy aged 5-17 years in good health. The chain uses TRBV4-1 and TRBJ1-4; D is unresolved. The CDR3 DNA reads TGCGCCAGCAGCGCGGTTGGAGAAAAACTGTTTTTT. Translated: CASSAVGEKLFF.